Listed here is a single TCR beta chain. Its cognate antigen is unknown. Making the TCR beta libraries involved quantitative 5'-RACE with molecular barcodes. TCRdb re-called the 5' RACE reads with MiXCR, one entry per CDR3 protein. The sample holds 300,000 to 400,000 distinct CDR3 sequences, 20% to 25% seen once. V was cut by 0 bases and J by 5 bases, with 8 bases left in between. CDR1 is LNHNV, CDR2 YYDKDF, per germline (reference sequence). The CDR3 has 14 residues. The data were taken from a study of CD8 T cells in ankylosing spondylitis. Regarding the study as a whole: Previously reported in reactive arthritis synovial fluid and blood were some of the motif variants. Ankylosing spondylitis blood appeared to carry a characteristic TCR beta motif of roughly eight highly homologous variants. Disease-associated clones were reportedly significantly overrepresented in matched ankylosing spondylitis synovial fluid.

The specimen sequenced was blood, either unsorted or a sorted T cell fraction (not recorded which). The sequence was collected from a male donor with ankylosing spondylitis or in good health (not recorded which). V usage is TRBV15 and J usage is TRBJ1-5; no clear D gene. CDR3 amino acids: CATSREGRDQPQHF. The CDR3, as DNA: TGTGCCACCAGCAGAGAAGGTCGGGATCAGCCCCAGCATTTT.